The 32 T cell receptor beta chains below come from one sample, sequenced in a study of shared clonotypes between healthy human individuals. Sequencing was performed with immunoSEQ multiplex PCR; in TCRdb, only in-frame clones are kept and a portion is missing. The sample shows more than 2,000,000 clones, approximately 93% of them seen only once. The sample comprised naive CD4+ T cells from PBMCs. Regarding subset: CD45RA+ positively selected. Every receptor here comes from a man younger than 35 in good health. Some clones in this sample may be carry-over from other donors' samples.

The J gene is TRBJ1-1, the V gene TRBV14, with TRBD1 as a possible D gene (6 bases). Germline V CDR1 and CDR2: SGHDN, FVKESK. The CDR3 loop spans 14 amino acids. The germline V and J ends were trimmed by 2 bases and 4 bases, with 11 bases remaining between them. The CDR3 loop is CASSQNRVGTEAFF. The CDR3 DNA reads TGTGCCAGCAGCCAAAACAGGGTCGGCACTGAAGCTTTCTTT.

This chain joins TRBV5-1 and TRBJ2-7; D perhaps matches TRBD1 (5 bases). The length of the CDR3 is 14 residues. Trimming cost V 1 base and J 4 bases, with 12 bases left between them. CDR1 and CDR2 (germline): SGHRS, YFSETQ. For the CDR3, the DNA is TGCGCCAGCAGCTTGAACGTCAGGGAATACGAGCAGTACTTC. It encodes CASSLNVREYEQYF.

This chain links TRBV15 with TRBJ2-3; possible D gene TRBD2, 6 bases. Germline V gives CDR1 LNHNV, CDR2 YYDKDF (reference sequence). This CDR3 has 15 residues. Trimming cost V 2 bases and J 1 base, with 10 bases left between them. CDR3 sequence reads: CATSRSAGRTDTQYF. In nucleotides, the CDR3 is TGTGCCACCAGCAGATCCGCGGGACGCACAGATACGCAGTATTTT.

The V gene is TRBV28, the J gene TRBJ1-1, with 8 bases fitting TRBD1. This CDR3 has 11 residues. Germline assignment: CDR1 MDHEN and CDR2 SYDVKM. The CDR3: CVATGVTEAFF. CDR3 sequence (DNA): TGTGTCGCGACAGGGGTCACTGAAGCTTTCTTT.

This clone was detected only once. The rearrangement uses TRBV7-2 and TRBJ2-3; 8 nucleotides agree with TRBD1. Germline trimming cut 6 bases from V and 0 bases from J; bases unmatched to any gene: 5. Germline loops: CDR1 SGHTA, CDR2 FQGNSA. The CDR3 consists of 15 residues. CDR3 amino acids: CASSPGDRSTDTQYF. The CDR3 DNA reads as TGTGCCAGCAGTCCCGGGGACAGGAGCACAGATACGCAGTATTTT.

This clone was seen just once. The chain carries TRBV6-6 and TRBJ1-1; D remains ambiguous. Trimming stripped 6 bases from V and 9 bases from J, with 26 bases between. This CDR3 contains 16 residues. Germline CDR1 and CDR2: MNHNY and SVGAGI (reference sequence). CDR3 DNA: TGTGCCAGCAGCCCTACCCACGGTCTGGCCTCTATTAAAGCTTTCTTT. Its protein product is CASSPTHGLASIKAFF.

The V call is TRBV6-1, the J call TRBJ2-7; D ambiguous. This CDR3 spans 13 amino acids. V lost 4 bases and J 3 bases, leaving 10 bases between the germline ends. Germline CDR1 MNHNS, CDR2 SASEGT. As DNA, the CDR3 is TGTGCCAGCAGTGTCCACAGAAGCTACGAGCAGTACTTC. Its protein product is CASSVHRSYEQYF.

The chain joins TRBV5-6 to TRBJ1-3; D gene unclear. This CDR3 region has 15 residues. V was trimmed by 4 bases and J by 0 bases, leaving 11 bases between them. Germline V gene sequence: CDR1 SGHDT, CDR2 YYEEEE. DNA for the CDR3: TGTGCCAGCAGCGTGCACAGTGCCTCTGGAAACACCATATATTTT. Translated, it gives CASSVHSASGNTIYF. The full variable domain, its missing parts supplied by reference TRBV5-6 and TRBJ1-3, is DAGVTQSPTHLIKTRGQQVTLRCSPKSGHDTVSWYQQALGQGPQFIFQYYEEEERQRGNFPDRFSGHQFPNYSSELNVNALLLGDSALYLCASSVHSASGNTIYFGEGSWLTVV.

The V call is TRBV11-2, the J call TRBJ1-3; D not resolved. The germline CDR1 and CDR2 sequences are SGHAT and FQNNGV. V was clipped by 2 bases and J by 2 bases, with 13 bases between them. The CDR3 is 16 amino acids. CDR3 loop: CASSLLPGIAGNTIYF. CDR3 sequence (DNA): TGTGCCAGCAGCTTATTGCCCGGAATAGCTGGAAACACCATATATTTT.

The V call is TRBV9, the J call TRBJ2-7; TRBD1 matches at 9 bases. V dropped 4 bases and J dropped 5; count of bases not matched to a gene: 7. CDR3 length: 14 residues. Per the germline V gene, CDR1 is SGDLS and CDR2 is YYNGEE. The DNA of the CDR3 is TGTGCCAGCAGCCCCGGGACAGGGTATAACGAGCAGTACTTC. It is translated as CASSPGTGYNEQYF.

The V and J genes are TRBV6-1 and TRBJ2-5; 10 positions agree with TRBD2. TRBJ2-7 explains the end of the DNA better; the J call may be wrong. CDR3 length: 14 amino acids. Germline assignment: CDR1 MNHNS and CDR2 SASEGT. The CDR3 sequence is CASLAGTSVHEQYF. The CDR3 DNA reads TGTGCCAGCCTGGCCGGGACTAGCGTCCACGAGCAGTACTTC.

The rearrangement uses TRBV6-5 and TRBJ2-7; perhaps TRBD1 as D (6 bases). The length of the CDR3 is 15 residues. Trimming pared 0 bases from V and 3 bases from J, leaving 12 bases between. Germline V lookup: CDR1 MNHEY, CDR2 SVGAGI. CDR3 protein: CASSYSGTLDYEQYF. CDR3 DNA: TGTGCCAGCAGTTACTCAGGGACATTAGACTACGAGCAGTACTTC.

The chain carries TRBV28 and TRBJ2-4; 10 nucleotides align to TRBD1. There are 15 residues in the CDR3. After removal of 8 bases from V and 2 bases from J, the junction contained 6 bases not matched to a gene. Germline assignment: CDR1 MDHEN and CDR2 SYDVKM. CDR3: CASAGQGGTKNIQYF. CDR3 DNA: TGTGCCAGCGCAGGACAGGGGGGAACCAAAAACATTCAGTACTTC.

V gene TRBV11-2 combines with J gene TRBJ2-1, with 9 bases aligning to TRBD2. CDR1 is SGHAT and CDR2 is FQNNGV in the germline V gene. The V and J ends lost 6 bases and 4 bases, in that order; junction bases with no gene match: 7. CDR3 length equals 15 residues. The CDR3 region has the DNA TGTGCCAGCAGATCGACTAGCGGATTATACAATGAGCAGTTCTTC. Translating gives CASRSTSGLYNEQFF.

In regard to this clone: Other DNA sequences from this sample encode an identical CDR3 as well. The chain uses TRBV5-4 and TRBJ2-3; D possibly uses TRBD1 or TRBD2 (5 bases each). The germline V gene encodes CDR1 SGHNT and CDR2 YYREEE (reference sequence). The CDR3 is 13 amino acids. V lost 2 bases to trimming and J lost 4 bases, with 8 bases between them. The CDR3 loop is CASSLQDSDTQYF. The CDR3, as DNA: TGTGCCAGCAGCTTACAGGACTCAGATACGCAGTATTTT.

The rearrangement links TRBV9 to TRBJ1-5; possible D gene TRBD1, 5 bases. CDR3 length: 15 residues. The V end was cut by 0 bases, the J end by 2 bases, with 9 bases between. CDR1 and CDR2 from the germline V gene are SGDLS and YYNGEE. Here the CDR3 reads CASSVAGKGNQPQHF. The CDR3 nucleotides read TGTGCCAGCAGCGTAGCAGGGAAGGGCAATCAGCCCCAGCATTTT.

CDR3 DNA sequence: TGTGCCTGGCAAGGACTAGCGATTAGCACAGATACGCAGTATTTT. This translates into CAWQGLAISTDTQYF. This chain links TRBV30 with TRBJ2-3, with 9 bases that match TRBD2. CDR1 is GTSNPN, CDR2 SVGIG, per germline (reference sequence). The CDR3 is 15 amino acids. With 5 bases clipped from V and 0 bases from J, the junction kept 6 bases outside the gene matches.

This clone was found a few times. The rearrangement links TRBV29-1 to TRBJ1-2; D may be TRBD1 (6 bases). The CDR3 loop spans 12 amino acids. Deletions cut 3 bases from V and 6 bases from J, with 11 bases between. Germline CDR1 SQVTM, CDR2 ANQGSEA. CDR3 nucleotide sequence: TGCAGCGTTGACAGGGGAGAAGATGGCTACACCTTC. This sequence encodes CSVDRGEDGYTF.

This chain joins TRBV5-4 and TRBJ2-7; TRBD2 aligns across 11 bases. In germline, CDR1 is SGHNT, CDR2 YYREEE (reference sequence). V dropped 0 bases and J dropped 7; count of bases not matched to a gene: 9. CDR3 length equals 16 residues. The DNA for the CDR3 is TGTGCCAGCAGCTTGGGTGGGACTAGCGGCATTCTAGAGCAGTACTTC. Protein product: CASSLGGTSGILEQYF.

This CDR3 reads CASSMEGSGQFF. The CDR3 nucleotides are TGTGCCAGCAGTATGGAGGGTAGCGGGCAGTTCTTC. The chain links TRBV6-1 to TRBJ2-1, with D maybe TRBD2 (6 bases). The CDR3 extends over 12 amino acids. The V gene lost 5 bases and the J gene lost 12 bases, with 14 bases spanning the gap. Germline CDR1 and CDR2: MNHNS and SASEGT.

The V and J genes are TRBV7-8 and TRBJ1-4; D is unresolved. V was cut by 5 bases and J by 6 bases, with 7 bases left in between. Germline CDR1 SGHVS, CDR2 FQNEAQ. The CDR3 totals 12 residues. CDR3 DNA sequence: TGTGCCAGCAGCCAATCATATGAAAAACTGTTTTTT. Protein: CASSQSYEKLFF.

The chain couples TRBV27 to TRBJ2-5; 7 nucleotides agree with TRBD1. CDR1 and CDR2 (germline): MNHEY, SMNVEV (reference sequence). Trimming took 5 bases from V and 0 from J; bases not matched to a gene: 3. This CDR3 is 14 amino acids long. For the CDR3, the DNA is TGTGCCAGCAGTCCGACAGGGTACCAAGAGACCCAGTACTTC. Its protein is CASSPTGYQETQYF.

The chain employs TRBV6-5 and TRBJ2-7, with D possibly TRBD2 on 6 matching bases. Germline V gene lookup returns CDR1 MNHEY and CDR2 SVGAGI. The CDR3 is made up of 12 amino acids. The V and J ends lost 5 bases and 6 bases respectively, with 11 bases between them. CDR3 coding DNA: TGTGCCAGCAGTCCCCTCGGGAGCGAGCAGTACTTC. Its translation is CASSPLGSEQYF.

The V call is TRBV6-5, the J call TRBJ1-4, with D uncertain. This CDR3 comprises 16 residues. V lost 2 bases, J lost 0 bases, and 10 bases lay in between. Germline V gene sequence: CDR1 MNHEY, CDR2 SVGAGI. The CDR3 loop is CASSYGLDATNEKLFF. The CDR3 nucleotides are TGTGCCAGCAGTTACGGTTTAGATGCAACTAATGAAAAACTGTTTTTT.

The genes are TRBV7-9 and TRBJ2-5; 7 nucleotides match TRBD1. CDR1 and CDR2 (germline): SEHNR, FQNEAQ (reference sequence). V shed 1 base, J shed 5 bases, and the junction held 4 bases outside the gene matches. This CDR3 is 14 amino acids long. The CDR3 region is CASSLGQGFETQYF. Written as DNA, the CDR3 is TGTGCCAGCAGCTTAGGACAGGGTTTCGAGACCCAGTACTTC.

A word on this clone: The limits of the CDR3 on the DNA are not certain, so only TCRdb's listed CDR3 is given. This CDR3 reads CASSFGPGNTEAFF. The chain combines TRBV19 with TRBJ1-1. Including both end residues, the CDR3 is 14 amino acids long. The germline V gene has CDR1 LNHDA and CDR2 SQIVND (reference sequence).

The rearrangement links TRBV9 to TRBJ2-7; 11 bases are shared with TRBD2. Germline values: CDR1 SGDLS, CDR2 YYNGEE. V was clipped by 3 bases and J by 7 bases; unmatched bases: 6. The CDR3 contains 14 residues. This CDR3 is CASSATSGSLEQYF. In DNA, the CDR3 is TGTGCCAGCAGCGCCACTAGCGGGAGTCTAGAGCAGTACTTC. The full variable domain, with the rest looked up from reference TRBV9 and TRBJ2-7, is DSGVTQTPKHLITATGQRVTLRCSPRSGDLSVYWYQQSLDQGLQFLIQYYNGEERAKGNILERFSAQQFPDLHSELNLSSLELGDSALYFCASSATSGSLEQYFGPGTRLTVT.

This clone came up a few times. The rearrangement joins TRBV5-4 to TRBJ1-4; 11 bases align to TRBD1. After removal of 0 bases from V and 6 bases from J, the junction contained 1 base not matched to a gene. The CDR3 has 15 residues. In germline, CDR1 is SGHNT, CDR2 YYREEE (reference sequence). The CDR3 region has the DNA TGTGCCAGCAGCTTGGGGGGACAGGGGGATGAAAAACTGTTTTTT. Its protein product is CASSLGGQGDEKLFF.

The J gene is TRBJ2-3, the V gene TRBV27; D gene uncertain. The germline CDR1 and CDR2 sequences are MNHEY and SMNVEV (reference sequence). Trimming pared 6 bases from V and 0 bases from J, leaving 16 bases between. This CDR3 is 16 amino acids long. CDR3 amino acids: CASRYQVADSTDTQYF. CDR3 sequence (DNA): TGTGCCAGCAGATATCAGGTCGCAGATAGCACAGATACGCAGTATTTT.

J is TRBJ2-5 and V is TRBV2; the D gene is possibly TRBD2 (6 bases). CDR3 size: 14 residues. Looked up from germline, CDR1 is SNHLY and CDR2 is FYNNEI. V was trimmed by 8 bases and J by 5 bases, leaving 18 bases between them. DNA of the CDR3: TGTGCCAGCTCCCGGGGCGGGGTTGGGGAGACCCAGTACTTC. Translation gives CASSRGGVGETQYF.

This chain uses TRBV6-5 with TRBJ1-4; 9 nucleotides align to TRBD1. Germline V gene sequence: CDR1 MNHEY, CDR2 SVGAGI. The CDR3 runs 15 residues. The trim removed 5 bases at V and 6 bases at J, leaving 7 bases unmatched. The CDR3 DNA sequence: TGTGCCAGCAGTACCAGACAGGGGGGCCATGAAAAACTGTTTTTT. Amino acid sequence: CASSTRQGGHEKLFF.

CDR3 sequence: CASSHRGSDTQYF. CDR3 bases: TGTGCCAGTAGTCACAGGGGATCAGATACGCAGTATTTT. This chain connects TRBV19 to TRBJ2-3; TRBD1 matches at 7 bases. The germline CDR1 and CDR2 sequences are LNHDA and SQIVND (reference sequence). The CDR3 length is 13 residues. V dropped 5 bases and J dropped 4; count of bases not matched to a gene: 3.